The present T cell receptor (beta chain) was sequenced within a study of control samples from healthy donors and cancer patients. Trimming removed 6 bases at V and 2 bases at J, with 10 bases between. The CDR3 spans 13 residues. Germline-derived CDR1 and CDR2 are SNHLY and FYNNEI. TCRdb keeps only in-frame clones here, not all; method: immunoSEQ multiplex PCR. Of about 51,000 clones in the sample, roughly 90% were seen once. The receptor was isolated from a man between 45 and 60 years old with head and neck cancer. The sequencing sample was made of PBMCs. V is TRBV2 and J is TRBJ1-2; D is possibly TRBD1 (5 bases). The DNA for the CDR3 is TGTGCCAGCAGCCTGACAGAAAACTATGGCTACACCTTC. This translates into CASSLTENYGYTF.